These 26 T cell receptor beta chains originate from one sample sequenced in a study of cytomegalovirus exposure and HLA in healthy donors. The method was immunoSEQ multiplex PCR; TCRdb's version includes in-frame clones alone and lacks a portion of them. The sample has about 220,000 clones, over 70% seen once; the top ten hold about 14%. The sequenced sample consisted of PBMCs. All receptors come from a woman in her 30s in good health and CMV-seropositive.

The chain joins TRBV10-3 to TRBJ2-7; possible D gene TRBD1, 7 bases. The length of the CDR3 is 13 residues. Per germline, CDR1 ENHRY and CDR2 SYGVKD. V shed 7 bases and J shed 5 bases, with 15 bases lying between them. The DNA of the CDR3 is TGTGCCATCATGGAGGGGGCTCGCCACGAGCAGTACTTC. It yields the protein CAIMEGARHEQYF.

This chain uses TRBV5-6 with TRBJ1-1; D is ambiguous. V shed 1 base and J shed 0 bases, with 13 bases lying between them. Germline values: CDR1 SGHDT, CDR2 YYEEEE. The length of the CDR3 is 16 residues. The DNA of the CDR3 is TGTGCCAGCAGCTTGACCACCCTGACCCTGAACACTGAAGCTTTCTTT. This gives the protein CASSLTTLTLNTEAFF.

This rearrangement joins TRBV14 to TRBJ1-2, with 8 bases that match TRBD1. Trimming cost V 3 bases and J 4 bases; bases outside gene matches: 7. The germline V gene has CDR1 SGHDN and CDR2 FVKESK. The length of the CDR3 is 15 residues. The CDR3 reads CASSQPGTGPYGYTF. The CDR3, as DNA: TGTGCCAGCAGCCAGCCAGGGACAGGCCCCTATGGCTACACCTTC.

The CDR3 region has the DNA TGTGCCAGCAGCGCCGGGACAGGGGGGAAAGAGCAGTACTTC. Its translation: CASSAGTGGKEQYF. This chain connects TRBV9 to TRBJ2-7, with 11 nucleotides matching TRBD1. The CDR3 has 14 residues. The V gene's germline CDR1 is SGDLS and CDR2 YYNGEE. V shed 3 bases, J shed 7 bases, and the junction held 6 bases outside the gene matches.

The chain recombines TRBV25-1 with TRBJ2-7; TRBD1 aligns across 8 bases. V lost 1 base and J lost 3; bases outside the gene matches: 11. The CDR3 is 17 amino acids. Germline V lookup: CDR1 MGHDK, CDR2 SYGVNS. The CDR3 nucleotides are TGTGCCAGCAGTGAATCAATAGGTCCAGGGGGCTTCTACGAGCAGTACTTC. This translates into CASSESIGPGGFYEQYF.

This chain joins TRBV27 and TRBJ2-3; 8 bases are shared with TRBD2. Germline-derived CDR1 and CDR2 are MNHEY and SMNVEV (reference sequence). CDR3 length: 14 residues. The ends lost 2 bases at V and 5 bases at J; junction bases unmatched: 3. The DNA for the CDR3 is TGTGCCAGCAGTTTAATCACTAGCGGAGATACGCAGTATTTT. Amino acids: CASSLITSGDTQYF.

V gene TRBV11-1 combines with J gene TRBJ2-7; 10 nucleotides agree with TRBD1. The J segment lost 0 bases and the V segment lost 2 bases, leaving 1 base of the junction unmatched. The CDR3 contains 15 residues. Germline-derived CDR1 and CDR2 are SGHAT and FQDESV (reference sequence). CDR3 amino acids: CASSLWTGGSYEQYF. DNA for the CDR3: TGTGCCAGCAGCTTATGGACAGGGGGCTCCTACGAGCAGTACTTC.

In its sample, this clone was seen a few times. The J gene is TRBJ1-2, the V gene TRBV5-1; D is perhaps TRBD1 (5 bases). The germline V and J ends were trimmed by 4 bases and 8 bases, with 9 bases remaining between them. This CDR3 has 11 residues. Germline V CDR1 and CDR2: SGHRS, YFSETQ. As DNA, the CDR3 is TGCGCCAGCAGCGAGGGACCAGGCTACACCTTC. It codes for CASSEGPGYTF.

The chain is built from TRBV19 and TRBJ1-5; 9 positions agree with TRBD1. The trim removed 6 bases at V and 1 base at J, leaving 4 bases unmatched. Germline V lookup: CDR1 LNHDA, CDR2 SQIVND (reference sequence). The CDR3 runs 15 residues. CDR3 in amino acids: CASRRDRASNQPQHF. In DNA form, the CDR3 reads TGTGCCAGTAGACGGGACAGGGCAAGCAATCAGCCCCAGCATTTT.

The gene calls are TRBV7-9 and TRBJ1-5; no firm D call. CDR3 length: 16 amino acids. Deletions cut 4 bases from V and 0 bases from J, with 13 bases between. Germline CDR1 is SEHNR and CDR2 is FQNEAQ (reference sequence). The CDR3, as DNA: TGTGCCAGCAGCTCCGCCGGAGTTTATAGCAATCAGCCCCAGCATTTT. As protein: CASSSAGVYSNQPQHF.

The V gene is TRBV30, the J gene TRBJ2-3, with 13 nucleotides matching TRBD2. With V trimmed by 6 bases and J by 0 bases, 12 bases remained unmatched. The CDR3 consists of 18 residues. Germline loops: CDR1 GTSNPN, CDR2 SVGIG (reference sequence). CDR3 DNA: TGTGCCTGTTCAACTAGCGGGAGGGCCGGGGGGAGCACAGATACGCAGTATTTT. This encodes CACSTSGRAGGSTDTQYF.

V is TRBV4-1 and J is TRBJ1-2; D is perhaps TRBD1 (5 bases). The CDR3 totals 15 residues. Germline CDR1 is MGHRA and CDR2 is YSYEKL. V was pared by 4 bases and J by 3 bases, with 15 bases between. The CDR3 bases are TGCGCCAGCAGCCGCGTCGGGGGAGTTGACTATGGCTACACCTTC. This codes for CASSRVGGVDYGYTF.

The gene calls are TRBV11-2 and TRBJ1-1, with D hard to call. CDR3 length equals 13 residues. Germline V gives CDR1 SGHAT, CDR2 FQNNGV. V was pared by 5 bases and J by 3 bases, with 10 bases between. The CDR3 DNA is TGTGCCAGCAGCGGTTATAAGGACACTGAAGCTTTCTTT. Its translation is CASSGYKDTEAFF.

The CDR3 spells CASSRASGSGYEQYF. In DNA, the CDR3 is TGTGCCAGCAGTAGAGCAAGCGGGAGTGGGTACGAGCAGTACTTC. The chain employs TRBV6-5 and TRBJ2-7; 8 bases agree with TRBD2. The J segment lost 4 bases and the V segment lost 5 bases, leaving 10 bases of the junction unmatched. Per the germline V gene, CDR1 is MNHEY and CDR2 is SVGAGI. The CDR3 covers 15 residues.

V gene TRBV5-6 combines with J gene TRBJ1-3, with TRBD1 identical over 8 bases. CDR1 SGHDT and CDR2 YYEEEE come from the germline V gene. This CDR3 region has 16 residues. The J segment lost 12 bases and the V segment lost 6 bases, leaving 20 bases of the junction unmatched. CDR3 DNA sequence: TGTGCCAGCACCTACGGTACTAACAGGGGGAAACACTTCATATATTTT. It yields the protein CASTYGTNRGKHFIYF.

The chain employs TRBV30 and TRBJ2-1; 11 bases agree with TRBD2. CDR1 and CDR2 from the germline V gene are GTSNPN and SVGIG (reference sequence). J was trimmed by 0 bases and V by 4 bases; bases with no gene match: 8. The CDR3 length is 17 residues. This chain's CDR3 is CAWIGSGRENSYNEQFF. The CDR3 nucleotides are TGTGCCTGGATAGGTAGCGGGAGGGAGAACTCCTACAATGAGCAGTTCTTC.

The CDR3 region is CASGYHNEKLFF. CDR3 DNA: TGTGCCTCAGGGTACCATAATGAAAAACTGTTTTTT. The chain carries TRBV30 and TRBJ1-4; D might be TRBD1 (5 bases). Deletions cut 7 bases from V and 4 bases from J, with 10 bases between. CDR1 is GTSNPN, CDR2 SVGIG, per germline (reference sequence). The CDR3 has 12 residues.

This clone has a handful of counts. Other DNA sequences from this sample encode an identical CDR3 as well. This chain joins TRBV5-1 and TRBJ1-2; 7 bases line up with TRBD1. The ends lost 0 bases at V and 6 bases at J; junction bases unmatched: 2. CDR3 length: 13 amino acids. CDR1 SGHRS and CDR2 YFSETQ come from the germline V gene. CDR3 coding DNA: TGCGCCAGCAGCTTGGGACAGGGAGATGGCTACACCTTC. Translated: CASSLGQGDGYTF.

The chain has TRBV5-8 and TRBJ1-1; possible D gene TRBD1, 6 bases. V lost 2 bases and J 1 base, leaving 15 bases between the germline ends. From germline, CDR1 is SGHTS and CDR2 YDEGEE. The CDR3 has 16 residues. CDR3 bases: TGTGCCAGCAGCTTTTATGTGGGGGCGGGGAACACTGAAGCTTTCTTT. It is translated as CASSFYVGAGNTEAFF.

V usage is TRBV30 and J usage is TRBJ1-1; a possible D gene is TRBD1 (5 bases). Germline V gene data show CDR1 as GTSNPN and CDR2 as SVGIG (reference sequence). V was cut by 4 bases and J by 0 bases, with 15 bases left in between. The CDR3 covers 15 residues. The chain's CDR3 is CAWTPGGAMNTEAFF. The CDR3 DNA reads TGTGCCTGGACCCCCGGGGGAGCCATGAACACTGAAGCTTTCTTT.

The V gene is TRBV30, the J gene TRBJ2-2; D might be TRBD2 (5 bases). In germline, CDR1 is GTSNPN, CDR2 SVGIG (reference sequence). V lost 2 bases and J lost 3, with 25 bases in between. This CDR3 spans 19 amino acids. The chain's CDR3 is CAWSSKRRGGSGHTGELFF. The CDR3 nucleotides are TGTGCCTGGAGTTCGAAGCGCCGGGGTGGGAGTGGGCACACCGGGGAGCTGTTTTTT.

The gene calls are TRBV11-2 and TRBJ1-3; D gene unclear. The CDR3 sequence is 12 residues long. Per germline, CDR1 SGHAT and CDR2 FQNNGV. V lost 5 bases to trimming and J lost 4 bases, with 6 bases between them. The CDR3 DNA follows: TGTGCCAGCAGCATTCGGGGAAACACCATATATTTT. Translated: CASSIRGNTIYF.

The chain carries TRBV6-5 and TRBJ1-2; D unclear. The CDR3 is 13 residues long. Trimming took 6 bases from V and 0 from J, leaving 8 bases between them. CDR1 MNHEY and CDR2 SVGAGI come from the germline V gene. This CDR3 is CASRRRSNYGYTF. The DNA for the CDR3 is TGTGCCAGCAGGAGGAGGTCTAACTATGGCTACACCTTC.

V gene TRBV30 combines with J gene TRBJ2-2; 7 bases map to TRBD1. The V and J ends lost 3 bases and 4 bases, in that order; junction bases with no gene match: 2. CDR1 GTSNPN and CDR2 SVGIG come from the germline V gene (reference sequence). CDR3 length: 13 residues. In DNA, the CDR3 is TGTGCCTGGAGGACAGGGACCACCGGGGAGCTGTTTTTT. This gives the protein CAWRTGTTGELFF.

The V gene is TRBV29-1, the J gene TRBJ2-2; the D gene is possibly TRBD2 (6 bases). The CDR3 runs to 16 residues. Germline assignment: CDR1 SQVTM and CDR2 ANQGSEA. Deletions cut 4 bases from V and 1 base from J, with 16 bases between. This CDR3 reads CSVGGEARENTGELFF. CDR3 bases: TGCAGCGTTGGAGGGGAGGCCAGGGAGAACACCGGGGAGCTGTTTTTT.

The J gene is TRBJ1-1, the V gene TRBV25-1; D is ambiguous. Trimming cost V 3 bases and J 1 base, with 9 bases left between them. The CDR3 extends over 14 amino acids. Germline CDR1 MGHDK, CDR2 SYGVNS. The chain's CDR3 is CASSDHSSNTEAFF. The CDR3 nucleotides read TGTGCCAGCAGTGACCACTCCTCGAACACTGAAGCTTTCTTT. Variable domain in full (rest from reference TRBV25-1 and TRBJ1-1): EADIYQTPRYLVIGTGKKITLECSQTMGHDKMYWYQQDPGMELHLIHYSYGVNSTEKGDLSSESTVSRIRTEHFPLTLESARPSHTSQYLCASSDHSSNTEAFFGQGTRLTVV.